The present TCR beta chain was sequenced within a study of blood T cell repertoires in COVID-19. This CDR3 is built from 14 residues. CDR1 is SGHTA, CDR2 FQGNSA, per germline. Unmatched junction bases numbered 6, after V lost 0 bases and J lost 7 bases. Here immunoSEQ multiplex PCR was the method, and the copy in TCRdb shows in-frame clones only, minus some. Of about 210,000 clones in the sample, 87% are singletons; the top ten hold approximately 10%. V and J are TRBV7-2 and TRBJ2-7; TRBD2 aligns across 7 bases. The source of this sequence is a young man with acute COVID-19. Sequenced material: PBMCs or T cells enriched from blood (not recorded which). CDR3: CASSLAGGPEEQYF. DNA for the CDR3: TGTGCCAGCAGCTTAGCGGGAGGGCCTGAAGAGCAGTACTTC.